This T cell receptor (beta chain) was sequenced for a study of T-cell memory formation after mild COVID-19. Findings and caveats of the study: CD8+ contracting clones occupied EMRA, while CD4+ ones occupied mainly CM and EM.

This clonotype was seen repeatedly, ten times or more. Its antigen is unidentified. Each CDR3 protein is one row after TCRdb ran MiXCR on the 5' RACE reads. The data show 300,000 to 350,000 distinct CDR3 sequences, roughly an eighth seen once. Trimming pared 2 bases from V and 1 base from J, leaving 10 bases between. The CDR3 contains 14 residues. The germline V gene encodes CDR1 SGHKS and CDR2 YYEKEE (reference sequence). This receptor was obtained from a young man who had mild COVID-19 (a few samples of this study predate the infection). Cell type and time point are not known. V is TRBV5-5 and J is TRBJ2-7; D gene ambiguous. Sequencing input: PBMCs or a T cell subset sorted from them (not recorded which). The CDR3, as DNA: TGTGCCAGCAGCTTTGATATTTTATCCTACGAGCAGTACGTC. This encodes CASSFDILSYEQYV.